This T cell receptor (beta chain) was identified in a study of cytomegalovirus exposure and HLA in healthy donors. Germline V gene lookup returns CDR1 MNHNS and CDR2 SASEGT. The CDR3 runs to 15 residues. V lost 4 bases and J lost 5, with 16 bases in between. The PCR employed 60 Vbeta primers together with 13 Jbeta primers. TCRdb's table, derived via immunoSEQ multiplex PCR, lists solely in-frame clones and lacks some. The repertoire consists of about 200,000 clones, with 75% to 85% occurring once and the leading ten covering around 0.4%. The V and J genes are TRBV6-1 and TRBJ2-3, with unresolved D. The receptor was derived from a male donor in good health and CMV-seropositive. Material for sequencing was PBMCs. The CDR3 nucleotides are TGTGCCAGCAGTGGGTCCAGGTTCGGTAGAGATACGCAGTATTTT. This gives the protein CASSGSRFGRDTQYF.